These 6 T cell receptor beta chains came from one sample sequenced in a study of graft-versus-host responses after intestinal transplantation. Clones were sequenced by immunoSEQ multiplex PCR, and TCRdb holds only the in-frame ones, with some missing. This table holds nearly 9,000 clones, about 30% found once. CFSE-labeled responder cells (approximately 200,000) were plated with approximately 200,000 irradiated, violet-dye-labeled stimulator cells. The sample consisted of alloreactive CD8+ T cells from a mixed lymphocyte reaction culture, taken before transplantation. Subset specified: CFSE-low proliferating T cells sorted from approximately six-day pre-transplant mixed lymphocyte reaction (GvH or HvG direction). Every receptor here comes from a human patient who was an organ donor for intestinal transplantation.

Sample share makes this clone medium-sized (0.01 to 0.1%). The V and J genes are TRBV6-5 and TRBJ2-7; D is possibly TRBD1 (5 bases). This CDR3 is built from 13 residues. With 0 bases removed from V and 2 bases from J, the gap between germline ends came to 5 bases. CDR1 MNHEY and CDR2 SVGAGI come from the germline V gene. This CDR3 is CASSYSDTYEQYF. The CDR3 nucleotides read TGTGCCAGCAGTTACTCGGACACCTACGAGCAGTACTTC.

This clone was observed a few times. V usage is TRBV2 and J usage is TRBJ2-1, with 11 bases fitting TRBD2. The germline V gene has CDR1 SNHLY and CDR2 FYNNEI. V was pared by 7 bases and J by 9 bases, with 11 bases of the junction left unmatched. This CDR3 has 15 amino acids. The CDR3 is CASNLLAGEVGEQFF. CDR3 bases: TGTGCCAGCAACCTACTAGCGGGAGAGGTTGGTGAGCAGTTCTTC.

This clone was detected a few times. V usage is TRBV30 and J usage is TRBJ2-5; TRBD2 matches 7 bases. CDR3 size: 15 residues. Germline values: CDR1 GTSNPN, CDR2 SVGIG (reference sequence). The V and J ends lost 8 bases and 5 bases, in that order; junction bases with no gene match: 17. CDR3 in amino acids: CAGNIAGGCGETQYF. CDR3 nucleotide sequence: TGTGCCGGGAACATTGCCGGGGGGTGCGGGGAGACCCAGTACTTC.

The chain joins TRBV21-1 to TRBJ2-7. TRBV21-1 is labeled a pseudogene. CDR3 length: 13 amino acids. This CDR3 is CASNKGSCYEQYF. DNA of the CDR3: TGTGCCAGCAATAAGGGGAGCTGCTACGAGCAGTACTTC.

This clone is classed as medium-sized (0.01 to 0.1%). V and J are TRBV11-3 and TRBJ2-5; 12 bases line up with TRBD2. Germline lookup yields CDR1 SGHNT and CDR2 YENEEA. CDR3 length: 16 amino acids. V shed 5 bases, J shed 2 bases, and the junction held 6 bases outside the gene matches. CDR3 in amino acids: CASSPWTSGAQETQYF. CDR3 DNA: TGTGCCAGCAGCCCTTGGACTAGCGGGGCTCAAGAGACCCAGTACTTC.

In its sample, this clone was seen a few times. This chain connects TRBV2 to TRBJ2-7, with TRBD2 matching over 13 bases. The CDR3 consists of 16 residues. V dropped 3 bases and J dropped 2; count of bases not matched to a gene: 4. The germline V gene encodes CDR1 SNHLY and CDR2 FYNNEI. In DNA, the CDR3 is TGTGCCAGCAGTGACTGGACTAGCGGGAGCCCCTACGAGCAGTACTTC. This encodes CASSDWTSGSPYEQYF. The full variable domain, with the rest looked up from reference TRBV2 and TRBJ2-7, is EPEVTQTPSHQVTQMGQEVILRCVPISNHLYFYWYRQILGQKVEFLVSFYNNEISEKSEIFDDQFSVERPDGSNFTLKIRSTKLEDSAMYFCASSDWTSGSPYEQYFGPGTRLTVT.